These 30 T cell receptor beta chains were sequenced from one sample in a study of early T cells in non-severe SARS-CoV-2 infection. One entry per CDR3 protein results from TCRdb running MiXCR on the 5' RACE reads. Seen here are some 98,000 distinct CDR3 sequences, approximately 17% observed once, and the top ten hold roughly 1.3%. Sequencing used whole blood. These receptors were obtained from an adult who was a healthcare worker with PCR-confirmed SARS-CoV-2 infection or an uninfected control (not recorded which).

This clonotype was observed a few times. V gene TRBV19 combines with J gene TRBJ1-1; a weak D match, TRBD1 (5 bases). Germline V gives CDR1 LNHDA, CDR2 SQIVND (reference sequence). The CDR3 sequence is 14 residues long. V lost 7 bases to trimming and J lost 3 bases, with 15 bases between them. The CDR3 loop is CASTPQGGDTEAFF. DNA for the CDR3: TGTGCCAGTACCCCCCAGGGAGGAGACACTGAAGCTTTCTTT.

A few counts support this clonotype. This chain uses TRBV4-3 with TRBJ2-1, with 10 nucleotides matching TRBD2. This CDR3 region has 20 residues. Germline assignment: CDR1 LGHNA and CDR2 YSLEER. Losses at the gene ends were 0 bases for V and 5 bases for J; bases not matched to a gene: 16. The CDR3 nucleotides are TGCGCCAGCAGCCAAGACGCCGTCCTTGGACTAGCGGCTATGGACAATGAGCAGTTCTTC. Its translation is CASSQDAVLGLAAMDNEQFF.

The genes are TRBV20-1 and TRBJ2-7; the D is unclear. Looked up from germline, CDR1 is DFQATT and CDR2 is SNEGSKA (reference sequence). This CDR3 has 14 amino acids. V lost 0 bases, J lost 0 bases, and 9 bases lay in between. For the CDR3, the DNA is TGCAGTGCTAGAGACAGGTACAGCTCCTACGAGCAGTACTTC. Residues: CSARDRYSSYEQYF.

The gene calls are TRBV24-1 and TRBJ1-2, with D possibly matching TRBD1 (5 bases). The V end was cut by 3 bases, the J end by 4 bases, with 11 bases between. The CDR3 has 14 amino acids. Germline V gene sequence: CDR1 KGHDR, CDR2 SFDVKD. The CDR3 sequence is CATSDHGTAYGYTF. CDR3 in DNA: TGTGCCACCAGTGATCACGGGACGGCCTATGGCTACACCTTC.

The chain uses TRBV19 and TRBJ1-1, with a tentative D call TRBD1 (6 bases). Trimming took 4 bases from V and 4 from J, leaving 10 bases between them. This CDR3 is built from 13 residues. Germline loops: CDR1 LNHDA, CDR2 SQIVND (reference sequence). CDR3 DNA: TGTGCCAGTAGTACACGAGGGGGCACTGAAGCTTTCTTT. It encodes CASSTRGGTEAFF.

This clonotype was found a few times. The rearrangement links TRBV20-1 to TRBJ1-6; D is unresolved. The CDR3 runs 14 residues. Trimming pared 4 bases from V and 7 bases from J, leaving 14 bases between. Germline V gene lookup returns CDR1 DFQATT and CDR2 SNEGSKA (reference sequence). CDR3 residues: CSATPPGSNSPLHF. DNA of the CDR3: TGCAGTGCTACTCCCCCCGGGTCCAATTCACCCCTCCACTTT.

This clonotype was recorded a few times. The chain uses TRBV20-1 and TRBJ1-1; D not resolved. From germline, CDR1 is DFQATT and CDR2 SNEGSKA (reference sequence). The CDR3 is 12 amino acids. Trimming removed 4 bases at V and 1 base at J, with 7 bases between. CDR3 residues: CSAIPQNTEAFF. The CDR3 DNA reads as TGCAGTGCTATTCCGCAGAACACTGAAGCTTTCTTT.

The sample holds a few counts of this clonotype. This chain uses TRBV7-9 with TRBJ2-6; D is unresolved. The CDR3 has 19 residues. Trimming removed 0 bases from V and 0 bases from J, with 15 bases in between. The germline gives CDR1 SEHNR, CDR2 FQNEAQ (reference sequence). CDR3 region: CASSLAQILTSSGANVLTF. CDR3 DNA sequence: TGTGCCAGCAGCTTAGCCCAGATATTAACCAGCTCTGGGGCCAACGTCCTGACTTTC.

The chain links TRBV2 to TRBJ2-7, with 9 bases matching TRBD1. This CDR3 contains 16 residues. Trimming removed 0 bases from V and 1 base from J; junction bases left unmatched: 4. The V gene's germline CDR1 is SNHLY and CDR2 FYNNEI. The DNA of the CDR3 is TGTGCCAGCAGTGAAGCCGCAGGGACAGGGTCCTACGAGCAGTACTTC. Translated, it gives CASSEAAGTGSYEQYF. Based on the CDR3 plus reference TRBV2 and TRBJ2-7, the full variable domain is EPEVTQTPSHQVTQMGQEVILRCVPISNHLYFYWYRQILGQKVEFLVSFYNNEISEKSEIFDDQFSVERPDGSNFTLKIRSTKLEDSAMYFCASSEAAGTGSYEQYFGPGTRLTVT.

The rearrangement uses TRBV27 and TRBJ2-1; D remains ambiguous. V shed 4 bases and J shed 10 bases, with 8 bases lying between them. This CDR3 is 11 amino acids long. Germline-derived CDR1 and CDR2 are MNHEY and SMNVEV (reference sequence). In DNA, the CDR3 is TGTGCCAGCAGTTCAGCAAGGGAGCAGTTCTTC. Translation gives CASSSAREQFF.

This clonotype was counted only a few times. This sequence joins TRBV20-1 and TRBJ2-7; TRBD2 aligns across 11 bases. V trimming: 2 bases; J trimming: 5 bases; junction bases outside the gene matches: 8. This CDR3 region has 15 residues. The germline V gene has CDR1 DFQATT and CDR2 SNEGSKA (reference sequence). CDR3 sequence: CSARNSGTSGHEQYF. The CDR3 bases are TGCAGTGCTAGAAATTCGGGGACTAGCGGACACGAGCAGTACTTC.

This chain uses TRBV24-1 with TRBJ2-3; D might be TRBD1 (5 bases). Germline assignment: CDR1 KGHDR and CDR2 SFDVKD. This CDR3 has 13 amino acids. V lost 5 bases, J lost 5 bases, and 10 bases lay in between. The CDR3 here is CATSVQGGDTQYF. In nucleotides, the CDR3 is TGTGCCACCAGTGTTCAGGGTGGAGATACGCAGTATTTT.

This chain joins TRBV28 and TRBJ2-7; TRBD2 aligns across 10 bases. The CDR3 contains 15 residues. J gave up 2 bases and V 5 bases, and 6 bases lay outside the gene matches. The germline gives CDR1 MDHEN, CDR2 SYDVKM. The CDR3 region has the DNA TGTGCCAGCAGTCGCGGACTAGCGGCCACCTACGAGCAGTACTTC. This translates into CASSRGLAATYEQYF.

V usage is TRBV12-3 or TRBV12-4 and J usage is TRBJ2-1; TRBD2 is a possible D gene (5 bases). Trimming took 5 bases from V and 3 from J, leaving 14 bases between them. The CDR3 has 15 amino acids. CDR3 in amino acids: CASSPKADIYNEQFF. CDR3 nucleotides: TGTGCCAGCAGTCCTAAAGCGGATATCTACAATGAGCAGTTCTTC.

In DNA, the CDR3 is TGCAGCGTGGGAGTCGGAAACACCATATATTTT. This encodes CSVGVGNTIYF. The chain carries TRBV29-1 and TRBJ1-3; D unresolved. Germline V CDR1 and CDR2: SQVTM, ANQGSEA. This CDR3 contains 11 residues. V was clipped by 6 bases and J by 4 bases, with 7 bases between them.

The chain joins TRBV28 to TRBJ2-7, with no clear D. CDR1 MDHEN and CDR2 SYDVKM come from the germline V gene. This CDR3 is 14 amino acids long. V was clipped by 2 bases and J by 2 bases, with 10 bases between them. The CDR3 sequence is CASSLAPVPYEQYF. The CDR3 nucleotides read TGTGCCAGCAGTTTAGCCCCCGTTCCCTACGAGCAGTACTTC. Filled out from reference TRBV28 and TRBJ2-7, the complete variable domain reads DVKVTQSSRYLVKRTGEKVFLECVQDMDHENMFWYRQDPGLGLRLIYFSYDVKMKEKGDIPEGYSVSREKKERFSLILESASTNQTSMYLCASSLAPVPYEQYFGPGTRLTVT.

V usage is TRBV7-2 and J usage is TRBJ2-5, with D unresolved. This CDR3 region has 14 residues. The germline CDR1 and CDR2 sequences are SGHTA and FQGNSA. V was shortened by 3 bases and J by 1 base, with 9 bases between the two germline ends. CDR3 protein: CASSFNPGQETQYF. The DNA for the CDR3 is TGTGCCAGCAGCTTCAACCCGGGCCAAGAGACCCAGTACTTC. The whole variable domain, remainder taken from reference TRBV7-2 and TRBJ2-5, is GAGVSQSPSNKVTEKGKDVELRCDPISGHTALYWYRQSLGQGLEFLIYFQGNSAPDKSGLPSDRFSAERTGGSVSTLTIQRTQQEDSAVYLCASSFNPGQETQYFGPGTRLLVL.

This rearrangement joins TRBV5-6 to TRBJ2-1, with D tentatively TRBD2 (5 bases). V was trimmed by 3 bases and J by 7 bases, leaving 14 bases between them. The CDR3 spans 14 residues. Germline V gene lookup returns CDR1 SGHDT and CDR2 YYEEEE. The CDR3 protein is CASSSLDRWNEQFF. The CDR3 DNA follows: TGTGCCAGCAGCTCACTAGATAGGTGGAATGAGCAGTTCTTC.

CDR3 nucleotide sequence: TGCAGCGTCGCCGGGACAGGGCCTGGAAACACCATATATTTT. Protein sequence: CSVAGTGPGNTIYF. The rearrangement uses TRBV29-1 and TRBJ1-3, with TRBD1 matching over 9 bases. The CDR3 runs 14 residues. Trimming cost V 6 bases and J 2 bases; bases outside gene matches: 5. Per germline, CDR1 SQVTM and CDR2 ANQGSEA.

The chain employs TRBV27 and TRBJ2-7; either TRBD1 or TRBD2 may supply D (5 bases each). The CDR3 is 14 residues long. Germline V CDR1 and CDR2: MNHEY, SMNVEV (reference sequence). The V gene lost 6 bases and the J gene lost 3 bases, with 15 bases spanning the gap. The CDR3 loop reads CASSPGPIVYEQYF. DNA for the CDR3: TGTGCCAGCAGCCCGGGACCGATTGTCTACGAGCAGTACTTC.

This chain connects TRBV19 to TRBJ2-7; 13 bases match TRBD2. V shed 2 bases, J shed 3 bases, and the junction held 7 bases outside the gene matches. The germline gives CDR1 LNHDA, CDR2 SQIVND (reference sequence). This CDR3 is 17 amino acids long. The CDR3 is CASSIPRGTSGVYEQYF. The DNA for the CDR3 is TGTGCCAGTAGTATACCGAGGGGGACTAGCGGGGTCTACGAGCAGTACTTC.

The chain is built from TRBV3-1 and TRBJ2-7; TRBD1 is a possible D gene (5 bases). There are 14 residues in the CDR3. Trimming cost V 4 bases and J 2 bases, with 12 bases left between them. Germline assignment: CDR1 LGHDT and CDR2 YNNKEL (reference sequence). CDR3 sequence (DNA): TGTGCCAGCAGCCCTCAGCAGGGCGCCTACGAGCAGTACTTC. Its translation: CASSPQQGAYEQYF.

The sample holds many counts of this clonotype. The chain recombines TRBV5-1 with TRBJ2-7; weak D call: TRBD1 (8 bases). Trimming took off 4 bases at V and 6 bases at J, with 17 bases between the two ends. The germline gives CDR1 SGHRS, CDR2 YFSETQ. The CDR3 is 14 amino acids. The CDR3 sequence is CASSPGGGSSEQYF. The CDR3 nucleotides are TGCGCCAGCAGCCCAGGGGGCGGGAGTTCCGAGCAGTACTTC.

This chain uses TRBV29-1 with TRBJ1-1; D is ambiguous. The CDR3 consists of 11 residues. Trimming removed 4 bases at V and 6 bases at J, with 9 bases between. Germline V gene lookup returns CDR1 SQVTM and CDR2 ANQGSEA. CDR3 coding DNA: TGCAGCGTTGGCTGGGGATCTGAAGCTTTCTTT. Protein product: CSVGWGSEAFF.

This chain links TRBV5-1 with TRBJ2-2, with D unresolved. The CDR3 loop spans 14 amino acids. Trimming stripped 5 bases from V and 0 bases from J, with 8 bases between. The germline CDR1 and CDR2 sequences are SGHRS and YFSETQ. The CDR3 DNA is TGCGCCAGCAGGTCAGAGACGAACACCGGGGAGCTGTTTTTT. Amino acids: CASRSETNTGELFF.

As concerns this clonotype: Mismatch with germline at one junction end may stem from a read error. The chain links TRBV6-5 to TRBJ1-3, with D uncertain. CDR1 is MNHEY, CDR2 SVGAGI, per germline. CDR3 size: 13 residues. The DNA of the CDR3 is TGTGCCAGCAGTTACGGCTCTGAAAACACCATATATTTT. Amino acids: CASSYGSENTIYF.

This clonotype was observed a few times. CDR3 region: CASSLDVGSRPLTYEQYF. The CDR3 DNA reads as TGTGCCAGCAGCTTAGATGTCGGGAGCCGTCCACTGACCTACGAGCAGTACTTC. The chain uses TRBV7-8 and TRBJ2-7; the D gene is possibly TRBD2 (6 bases). The V gene lost 1 base and the J gene lost 2 bases, with 21 bases spanning the gap. Germline V gene sequence: CDR1 SGHVS, CDR2 FQNEAQ. This CDR3 region has 18 residues.

The chain couples TRBV7-9 to TRBJ2-5; weak D call: TRBD1 (5 bases). Trimming cost V 11 bases and J 3 bases, with 22 bases left between them. The germline gives CDR1 SEHNR, CDR2 FQNEAQ (reference sequence). The CDR3 is 15 amino acids. CDR3 region: CAAHRFSAEKETQYF. The CDR3 region has the DNA TGTGCCGCGCACAGGTTTTCGGCAGAAAAAGAGACCCAGTACTTC.

This chain connects TRBV6-5 to TRBJ1-4, with 7 positions matching TRBD1. V lost 6 bases, J lost 5 bases, and 6 bases stayed unmatched. CDR1 MNHEY and CDR2 SVGAGI come from the germline V gene. This CDR3 has 14 amino acids. CDR3: CASRTGTANEKLFF. The DNA of the CDR3 is TGTGCCAGCAGAACCGGGACAGCAAATGAAAAACTGTTTTTT.

This clonotype was seen only a few times. V and J are TRBV9 and TRBJ2-1; 13 nucleotides agree with TRBD2. This CDR3 contains 15 residues. The germline gives CDR1 SGDLS, CDR2 YYNGEE. With 4 bases clipped from V and 9 bases from J, the junction kept 7 bases outside the gene matches. The CDR3 nucleotides are TGTGCCAGCAGCCCTGGACTAGCGGGGGTCAGTGAGCAGTTCTTC. This sequence encodes CASSPGLAGVSEQFF. The entire variable domain, with the rest obtained from reference TRBV9 and TRBJ2-1, is as follows: DSGVTQTPKHLITATGQRVTLRCSPRSGDLSVYWYQQSLDQGLQFLIQYYNGEERAKGNILERFSAQQFPDLHSELNLSSLELGDSALYFCASSPGLAGVSEQFFGPGTRLTVL.